This TCR beta chain was observed in a study of cytomegalovirus exposure and HLA in healthy donors. Study observations and caveats: Earlier results showed most TCR beta V segments being productive about 87% or about 30% of the time.

With respect to this clone: The antigen remains unidentified.

Researchers ran the PCR with 60 Vbeta and 13 Jbeta primers. Only in-frame clones appear in the TCRdb table, and some are missing; sequencing was by immunoSEQ multiplex PCR. Here the sample spans 95,000 to 110,000 clones, around 61% being singletons. The sequencing input was PBMCs. The sequence was collected from a woman aged 50 to 60 in good health and CMV-seronegative.

This CDR3 reads CASSVTSGSTDTQYF. DNA for the CDR3: TGTGCCAGCAGCGTGACTAGCGGGAGCACAGATACGCAGTATTTT. The V gene is TRBV9, the J gene TRBJ2-3, with TRBD2 matching over 10 bases. With V trimmed by 2 bases and J by 0 bases, 0 bases remained unmatched. Germline CDR1 reads SGDLS; CDR2 reads YYNGEE. This CDR3 has 15 amino acids.